A single sample is the source of the 26 T cell receptor beta chains below, sequenced in a study of blood T cell repertoires in COVID-19. Produced via immunoSEQ multiplex PCR; TCRdb's table is partial and in-frame only. The sample comprises some 270,000 clones, roughly 87% of which are singletons, and 3.5% to 5.5% rests with the top ten. Sequenced material: peripheral blood. The receptors derive from a woman aged 40 to 50 who had recovered from COVID-19.

J is TRBJ2-1 and V is TRBV25-1; 8 nucleotides align to TRBD1. In germline, CDR1 is MGHDK, CDR2 SYGVNS. The V gene end was trimmed by 3 bases and the J gene end by 4 bases; junction bases not matched to a gene: 14. The CDR3 is 18 amino acids. The CDR3 nucleotides read TGTGCCAGCAGTGATTCTTTTAGTACCGGGACAGGATACAATGAGCAGTTCTTC. As protein: CASSDSFSTGTGYNEQFF.

The chain carries TRBV27 and TRBJ1-2; perhaps TRBD1 as D (6 bases). Germline V gives CDR1 MNHEY, CDR2 SMNVEV (reference sequence). Trimming took 6 bases from V and 0 from J, leaving 14 bases between them. The CDR3 has 15 residues. The CDR3 loop reads CASRRDGQSNYGYTF. In DNA, the CDR3 is TGTGCCAGCAGGCGAGACGGACAGTCTAACTATGGCTACACCTTC.

The rearrangement joins TRBV3-1 (or the pseudogene TRBV3-2) to TRBJ1-1, with 9 positions matching TRBD1. Germline V gene data show CDR1 as LGHDT and CDR2 as YNNKEL (reference sequence). After removal of 8 bases from V and 11 bases from J, the junction contained 9 bases not matched to a gene. CDR3 length: 12 amino acids. CDR3 residues: CASRTGEGLAFF. The CDR3 nucleotides read TGTGCCAGCCGGACAGGGGAGGGGTTGGCTTTCTTT.

The chain links TRBV28 to TRBJ2-5, with a weak D call TRBD2 (6 bases). Germline CDR1 reads MDHEN; CDR2 reads SYDVKM. The V end was cut by 5 bases, the J end by 1 base, with 11 bases between. The CDR3 has 14 amino acids. As DNA, the CDR3 is TGTGCCAGCAGTGAAGCGGGCCGCCAAGAGACCCAGTACTTC. Translated, it gives CASSEAGRQETQYF.

CDR3 sequence reads: CASTASSRDIFFNYGYTF. As DNA, the CDR3 is TGTGCCAGTACCGCATCATCCAGGGACATTTTCTTTAACTATGGCTACACCTTC. The chain has TRBV19 and TRBJ1-2; possible D gene TRBD1, 6 bases. The germline V and J ends were trimmed by 7 bases and 1 base, with 25 bases remaining between them. The CDR3 is 18 amino acids. CDR1 LNHDA and CDR2 SQIVND come from the germline V gene (reference sequence). The full variable domain, its missing parts supplied by reference TRBV19 and TRBJ1-2, is DGGITQSPKYLFRKEGQNVTLSCEQNLNHDAMYWYRQDPGQGLRLIYYSQIVNDFQKGDIAEGYSVSREKKESFPLTVTSAQKNPTAFYLCASTASSRDIFFNYGYTFGSGTRLTVV.

This chain connects TRBV23-1 to TRBJ1-2; 8 nucleotides align to TRBD1. TRBV23-1 is an ORF for which the function is uncertain. V was clipped by 0 bases and J by 4 bases; unmatched bases: 4. This CDR3 comprises 15 residues. Here the CDR3 reads CASSQSYDRGYGYTF. The CDR3 DNA reads as TGCGCCAGCAGTCAATCATACGACAGGGGCTATGGCTACACCTTC.

V and J are TRBV20-1 and TRBJ2-1, with 8 bases matching TRBD1. Trimming at V came to 3 bases and at J to 9 bases, leaving 13 bases not matched to a gene. CDR1 is DFQATT, CDR2 SNEGSKA, per germline (reference sequence). There are 15 residues in the CDR3. The CDR3 bases are TGCAGTGCTAGTACCCAGGGGGCGTTATGGATTGAGCAGTTCTTC. Its protein is CSASTQGALWIEQFF.

Here the CDR3 DNA reads TGTGCCAGCAGCGTGGGACTTTACAATGAGCAGTTCTTC. It is translated as CASSVGLYNEQFF. This chain connects TRBV11-2 to TRBJ2-1; weak D call: TRBD2 (6 bases). From germline, CDR1 is SGHAT and CDR2 FQNNGV. CDR3 length equals 13 residues. V was clipped by 5 bases and J by 4 bases, with 9 bases between them.

The chain couples TRBV12-3 or TRBV12-4 to TRBJ2-1; D is uncertain. The CDR3 sequence is 10 residues long. Trimming removed 2 bases at V and 10 bases at J, with 3 bases between. The CDR3 is CASSLREQFF. The CDR3 bases are TGTGCCAGCAGTTTACGGGAGCAGTTCTTC.

This chain links TRBV5-4 with TRBJ1-1; D remains ambiguous. With 0 bases removed from V and 4 bases from J, the gap between germline ends came to 13 bases. This CDR3 has 15 residues. Germline assignment: CDR1 SGHNT and CDR2 YYREEE (reference sequence). CDR3: CASSLAPGSGTEAFF. CDR3 coding DNA: TGTGCCAGCAGCTTGGCCCCTGGGTCGGGCACTGAAGCTTTCTTT. Complete variable domain (other parts from reference TRBV5-4 and TRBJ1-1): ETGVTQSPTHLIKTRGQQVTLRCSSQSGHNTVSWYQQALGQGPQFIFQYYREEENGRGNFPPRFSGLQFPNYSSELNVNALELDDSALYLCASSLAPGSGTEAFFGQGTRLTVV.

The table lists this clone with a few counts. J is TRBJ1-6 and V is TRBV6-1; 7 nucleotides align to TRBD1. V trimming: 4 bases; J trimming: 6 bases; junction bases outside the gene matches: 9. This CDR3 has 16 amino acids. In germline, CDR1 is MNHNS, CDR2 SASEGT. CDR3 DNA: TGTGCCAGCAGTGTAACGTGGGACAGAACTAATTCACCCCTCCACTTT. Residues: CASSVTWDRTNSPLHF.

The rearrangement uses TRBV24-1 and TRBJ1-5; D call uncertain. V was clipped by 5 bases and J by 6 bases, with 10 bases between them. In germline, CDR1 is KGHDR, CDR2 SFDVKD. This CDR3 has 13 amino acids. The CDR3 protein is CATSGGSRQPQHF. The CDR3 DNA sequence: TGTGCCACCAGTGGCGGGAGCCGTCAGCCCCAGCATTTT.

The chain links TRBV5-4 to TRBJ1-4, with TRBD1 matching 9 bases. This CDR3 has 14 residues. V gave up 4 bases and J gave up 7 bases; unmatched junction bases: 5. CDR1 is SGHNT and CDR2 is YYREEE in the germline V gene (reference sequence). Here the CDR3 DNA reads TGTGCCAGCAGCCAGGGACAGGGACGTGAAAAACTGTTTTTT. It is translated as CASSQGQGREKLFF. Full variable domain (remainder filled in from reference TRBV5-4 and TRBJ1-4): ETGVTQSPTHLIKTRGQQVTLRCSSQSGHNTVSWYQQALGQGPQFIFQYYREEENGRGNFPPRFSGLQFPNYSSELNVNALELDDSALYLCASSQGQGREKLFFGSGTQLSVL.

The sample holds one count of this clone. The V gene is TRBV21-1, the J gene TRBJ1-5. TRBV21-1 is annotated as a pseudogene. This CDR3 spans 13 amino acids. CDR3 protein: CARGGVSNQPQHF. As DNA, the CDR3 is TGTGCCAGGGGGGGGGTGAGCAATCAGCCCCAGCATTTT.

The V call is TRBV30, the J call TRBJ1-5, with D possibly being TRBD1 (5 bases). The germline V gene has CDR1 GTSNPN and CDR2 SVGIG (reference sequence). V was shortened by 0 bases and J by 7 bases, with 13 bases between the two germline ends. The CDR3 runs 14 residues. The CDR3 region is CAWSVGALGQPQHF. CDR3 nucleotide sequence: TGTGCCTGGAGTGTAGGGGCGCTAGGGCAGCCCCAGCATTTT.

The V gene is TRBV18, the J gene TRBJ1-5; 7 bases fit TRBD1. The trim removed 6 bases at V and 2 bases at J, leaving 4 bases unmatched. CDR1 is KGHSH, CDR2 LQKENI, per germline. This CDR3 contains 14 residues. DNA of the CDR3: TGTGCCAGCTCGCTCGGGACAGGCAATCAGCCCCAGCATTTT. Its translation is CASSLGTGNQPQHF.

V is TRBV28 and J is TRBJ1-2; no definite D call. Germline V gene lookup returns CDR1 MDHEN and CDR2 SYDVKM. With 0 bases removed from V and 6 bases from J, the gap between germline ends came to 8 bases. This CDR3 contains 13 residues. The CDR3 DNA reads as TGTGCCAGCAGTTTATGGGAGACTAATGGCTACACCTTC. Protein product: CASSLWETNGYTF.

The chain links TRBV24-1 to TRBJ2-4; D possibly corresponds to TRBD1 (5 bases). The V and J ends lost 7 bases and 8 bases respectively, with 11 bases between them. This CDR3 spans 12 amino acids. The germline V gene has CDR1 KGHDR and CDR2 SFDVKD. The CDR3 bases are TGTGCCACCAGCAGGGATGGGGACATTCAGTACTTC. Its protein product is CATSRDGDIQYF.

V and J are TRBV29-1 and TRBJ1-4; D unresolved. V lost 4 bases and J 8 bases, leaving 5 bases between the germline ends. This CDR3 has 10 residues. CDR1 is SQVTM and CDR2 is ANQGSEA in the germline V gene. CDR3 DNA sequence: TGCAGCGTTGGCCGGGAAAAACTGTTTTTT. Its translation is CSVGREKLFF.

This chain connects TRBV6-2 or TRBV6-3 to TRBJ2-1; D gene uncertain. The CDR3 loop spans 15 amino acids. V gave up 2 bases and J gave up 3 bases, with 11 bases separating them. CDR1 and CDR2 (germline): MNHEY, SVGEGT. The CDR3 DNA reads as TGTGCCAGCAGTTACGATGGAGCCGGCTACAATGAGCAGTTCTTC. Its translation: CASSYDGAGYNEQFF.

The chain combines TRBV30 with TRBJ2-3; TRBD1 matches at 7 bases. Trimming at V came to 5 bases and at J to 10 bases, leaving 12 bases not matched to a gene. Germline V lookup: CDR1 GTSNPN, CDR2 SVGIG (reference sequence). This CDR3 is built from 13 residues. This chain's CDR3 is CAWATLQGMAQYF. CDR3 in DNA: TGTGCCTGGGCGACCTTACAGGGGATGGCGCAGTATTTT.

The rearrangement links TRBV9 to TRBJ2-7, with D possibly TRBD1 on 5 matching bases. V dropped 1 base and J dropped 6 bases, with 14 bases sitting between them. This CDR3 is built from 14 residues. Germline V lookup: CDR1 SGDLS, CDR2 YYNGEE. This chain's CDR3 is CASSVTGVALEQYV. CDR3 nucleotides: TGTGCCAGCAGCGTAACAGGAGTGGCCCTCGAGCAGTACGTC.

This chain uses TRBV3-1 (or the pseudogene TRBV3-2) with TRBJ2-4; 7 bases line up with TRBD2. The CDR3 is 13 amino acids. The trim removed 3 bases at V and 15 bases at J, leaving 11 bases unmatched. The germline CDR1 and CDR2 sequences are LGHDT and YNNKEL (reference sequence). The CDR3 is CASSQNSGTIAYF. Here the CDR3 DNA reads TGTGCCAGCAGCCAGAATTCCGGGACTATCGCGTACTTC.

The gene calls are TRBV5-1 and TRBJ2-1, with TRBD2 identical over 7 bases. CDR3 length: 16 amino acids. J lost 2 bases, V lost 0 bases, and 5 bases had no gene match. The germline CDR1 and CDR2 sequences are SGHRS and YFSETQ. CDR3 region: CASSLAPGGPYNEQFF. CDR3 nucleotides: TGCGCCAGCAGCTTGGCCCCGGGGGGACCCTACAATGAGCAGTTCTTC.

The chain uses TRBV19 and TRBJ2-5, with a possible D match to TRBD2 (6 bases). This CDR3 region has 14 residues. V lost 6 bases to trimming and J lost 7 bases, with 18 bases between them. Per germline, CDR1 LNHDA and CDR2 SQIVND (reference sequence). CDR3 in DNA: TGTGCCAGTAGCCCATTACGGGGGTTTGGGACCCAGTACTTC. This gives the protein CASSPLRGFGTQYF.

The chain links TRBV10-3 to TRBJ1-1, with D possibly being TRBD1 (6 bases). The CDR3 contains 16 residues. Germline V CDR1 and CDR2: ENHRY, SYGVKD. Trimming pared 0 bases from V and 1 base from J, leaving 12 bases between. The CDR3 protein is CAISESYRTANTEAFF. As DNA, the CDR3 is TGTGCCATCAGTGAGTCGTACCGGACAGCGAACACTGAAGCTTTCTTT.